Below, 5 T cell receptor beta chains from the same sample are listed, as sequenced in a study of human T cells and chemical hapten exposure. Time point reported: pre-sensitization, week 0. The treatment is: therapeutic diphenylcyclopropenone sensitization with weekly scalp DPC. Using its own MiXCR run on the RACE reads, TCRdb lists one record per CDR3 protein. The sample lists around 110,000 distinct CDR3 sequences, roughly 12% occurring once. The sequencing used whole blood, collected in connection with sensitization to the hapten diphenylcyclopropenone (DPC). These receptors all come from a woman aged 45-65 years with alopecia areata. Some clones in this sample may be carry-over from other donors' samples.

This clonotype was observed at least ten times. The V call is TRBV20-1, the J call TRBJ2-7; 12 bases match TRBD2. The junction had 10 bases not matched to a gene; V was cut back by 5 bases and J by 5 bases. CDR3 length: 15 amino acids. Germline values: CDR1 DFQATT, CDR2 SNEGSKA (reference sequence). The CDR3 reads CSAGASGGAGDEQYF. The CDR3 DNA reads as TGCAGTGCTGGGGCTAGCGGGGGGGCCGGAGACGAGCAGTACTTC.

This clonotype was observed many times. This chain connects TRBV29-1 to TRBJ2-2, with a weak D call TRBD1 (6 bases). Germline V lookup: CDR1 SQVTM, CDR2 ANQGSEA. Trimming left V 6 bases short and J 6 bases short, with 11 bases between. The CDR3 length is 12 residues. This CDR3 reads CSVHRAAGELFF. The CDR3 coding sequence is TGCAGCGTCCACAGGGCGGCCGGGGAGCTGTTTTTT.

This clonotype was seen at least ten times. The DNA for the CDR3 is TGTGCCAGCAGCAAAGCGCAAATGGCAGGGGGGCGGTTTACTGAAGCTTTCTTT. Translated: CASSKAQMAGGRFTEAFF. V gene TRBV21-1 combines with J gene TRBJ1-1; the table's D call, TRBD1, was not checked against the DNA. TRBV21-1 is annotated as a pseudogene. The length of the CDR3 is 18 residues.

This clonotype was found a few times. The chain is built from TRBV11-2 and TRBJ2-1; 8 nucleotides align to TRBD2. The V gene end was trimmed by 5 bases and the J gene end by 9 bases; junction bases not matched to a gene: 15. CDR3 length: 16 residues. The germline V gene encodes CDR1 SGHAT and CDR2 FQNNGV. CDR3 sequence: CASSLHPGGPIFEQFF. CDR3 sequence (DNA): TGTGCCAGCAGCCTTCATCCGGGGGGGCCCATATTTGAGCAGTTCTTC.

The rearrangement joins TRBV2 to TRBJ2-2; D gene ambiguous. The V gene's germline CDR1 is SNHLY and CDR2 FYNNEI. This CDR3 region has 13 residues. Deletions cut 6 bases from V and 7 bases from J, with 12 bases between. CDR3 nucleotides: TGTGCCAGCAGACTAAATTTTCGCGGGGAGCTGTTTTTT. Translation gives CASRLNFRGELFF.